A selection of T cell receptor beta chains follows, all from one sample in a study of vaccination and CD4 T cells after COVID-19. TCRdb redid the calling of the PCR reads with MiXCR, one entry per CDR3 protein. This sample carries about 19,000 distinct CDR3 sequences, roughly two fifths of them seen once, and the ten largest clones take roughly 7%. These TCRs are of unknown antigen specificity. The input for sequencing was CD4+ T cells from blood, cultured in vitro, taken after SARS-CoV-2 vaccination. Source of these receptors: a human donor who had recovered from COVID-19. The CDR3 runs from the conserved cysteine through the conserved F or W. Each record gives: J gene, clone size, V gene, D gene, CDR3 protein. A D gene is named only where the DNA matches it firmly. Not every row has a clone size; where given, it reads once, few, many or a size class.

TRBJ2-5 . TRBV18 . CASSPTPRETQYF
TRBJ2-5 . TRBV7-3 . CASSLSARGAQETQYF
TRBJ2-5 few TRBV20-1 . CSARDPGRGTQYF
TRBJ2-4 few TRBV28 . CASSLTGQGELAKNIQYF
TRBJ2-2 few TRBV7-2 TRBD1 CASSLDRVRTGELFF
TRBJ2-7 few TRBV10-2 TRBD2 CASKIGGRAGEQYF
TRBJ1-1 few TRBV6-1 . CASSPVGTEAFF
TRBJ2-5 . TRBV20-1 TRBD1 CSARTGGSSETQYF
TRBJ1-2 . TRBV27 . CASSLGLWVNYGYTF
TRBJ2-7 . TRBV9 . CASSGVGYEQYF
TRBJ2-2 . TRBV24-1 . CATSVLDTGELFF
TRBJ1-1 . TRBV20-1 TRBD1 CSARFGTAQNTEAFF
TRBJ2-5 few TRBV6-1 TRBD1 CASSQTGGGETQYF
TRBJ2-5 few TRBV20-1 . CSAGNQETQYF
TRBJ2-1 . TRBV28 TRBD2 CASSLKGLAGFNEQFF
TRBJ1-2 few TRBV7-2 TRBD1 CASSQVDRNYGYTF
TRBJ1-3 . TRBV6-1 . CASSGQETTGASGNTIYF
TRBJ2-7 few TRBV7-9 TRBD1 CASSQRQGRGYEQYF
TRBJ1-1 few TRBV25-1 TRBD1 CASSVTGVATEAFF
TRBJ1-1 few TRBV7-2 . CASSLWAGMNTEAFF
TRBJ1-2 once TRBV6-2/TRBV6-3 . CASSYYPEDGYTF
TRBJ1-5 . TRBV2 . CASSGEEVQPQHF
TRBJ2-7 . TRBV3-1 . CASSLSGTKFYEQYF
TRBJ1-2 few TRBV6-1 . CASSDLPGGDYGYTF
TRBJ2-2 . TRBV29-1 . CSGQTANTGELFF
TRBJ2-6 . TRBV19 . CASRTIRTGANVLTF
TRBJ2-7 . TRBV5-8 TRBD1 CASRSDRDYEQYF
TRBJ1-2 . TRBV30 TRBD1 CAWSWTGGSSNYGYTF
TRBJ2-3 medium-sized TRBV27 . CASGRQDTQYF
TRBJ1-1 . TRBV20-1 . CSARRPGTEAFF
TRBJ1-2 . TRBV7-2 . CASSFWDGRDYGYTF
TRBJ2-6 few TRBV4-1 TRBD2 CASSQDHSAGGLFGANVLTF
TRBJ2-3 . TRBV19 TRBD2 CASSGASGNTDTQYF
TRBJ2-7 . TRBV27 . CASREPGASYEQYF
TRBJ1-2 . TRBV6-1 . CAGRSGGLGYGYTF
TRBJ1-1 . TRBV11-3 TRBD1 CASSFQGDNTEAFF
TRBJ1-1 few TRBV6-2/TRBV6-3 . CASTSLWTASTEAFF